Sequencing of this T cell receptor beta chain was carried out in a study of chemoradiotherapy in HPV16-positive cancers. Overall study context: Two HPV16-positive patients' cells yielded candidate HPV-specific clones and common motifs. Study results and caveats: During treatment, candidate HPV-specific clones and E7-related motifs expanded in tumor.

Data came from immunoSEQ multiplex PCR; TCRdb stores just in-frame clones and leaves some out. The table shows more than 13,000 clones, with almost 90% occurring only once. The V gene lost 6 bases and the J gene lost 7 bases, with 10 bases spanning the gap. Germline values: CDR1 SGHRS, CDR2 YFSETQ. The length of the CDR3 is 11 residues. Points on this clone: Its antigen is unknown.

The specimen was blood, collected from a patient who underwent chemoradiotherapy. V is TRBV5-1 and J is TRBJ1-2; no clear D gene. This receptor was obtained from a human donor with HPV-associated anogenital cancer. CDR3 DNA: TGCGCCAGCACGGGAGGGTTTGGCTACACCTTC. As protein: CASTGGFGYTF. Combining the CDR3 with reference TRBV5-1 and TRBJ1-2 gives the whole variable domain KAGVTQTPRYLIKTRGQQVTLSCSPISGHRSVSWYQQTPGQGLQFLFEYFSETQRNKGNFPGRFSGRQFSNSRSEMNVSTLELGDSALYLCASTGGFGYTFGSGTRLTVV.